This T cell receptor (beta chain) was found in a study of siplizumab effects on memory and regulatory T cells. The germline V gene has CDR1 MDHEN and CDR2 SYDVKM. V lost 1 base and J 4 bases, leaving 13 bases between the germline ends. The CDR3 has 15 amino acids. TCR templates numbering 90,000 to 100,000 were assayed per sample. Clones were sequenced by immunoSEQ multiplex PCR, and TCRdb holds only the in-frame ones, with some missing. The sample carries around 95,000 clones, roughly 93% recorded once. The origin of this receptor is a human donor in good health. This chain uses TRBV28 with TRBJ1-1, with a tentative D call TRBD1 (6 bases). The sample taken for sequencing was non-Treg CD4+ T cells sorted from blood. CDR3 nucleotide sequence: TGTGCCAGCAGTTTATCTGGGGGCGTTGGCACTGAAGCTTTCTTT. Translated, it gives CASSLSGGVGTEAFF. The full variable domain, with the rest looked up from reference TRBV28 and TRBJ1-1, is DVKVTQSSRYLVKRTGEKVFLECVQDMDHENMFWYRQDPGLGLRLIYFSYDVKMKEKGDIPEGYSVSREKKERFSLILESASTNQTSMYLCASSLSGGVGTEAFFGQGTRLTVV.